This is a list of T cell receptor beta chains from one sample in a study of cytomegalovirus exposure and HLA in healthy donors. The protocol was immunoSEQ multiplex PCR, while the TCRdb copy is restricted to in-frame clones and leaves out a portion. The sample lists roughly 110,000 clones, 65% to 85% seen once, with around 2.8% in the top ten. The sequenced sample consisted of PBMCs. All receptors come from a male donor in good health and CMV-seropositive. Each CDR3 is given with its conserved first and last residue. D genes are given only for firm matches. Clone size, where shown, is once, few, many, or a class for clones that have expanded.

v_call clone_size d_call cdr3_aa
TRBV30 . . CAWRRADPQYF
TRBV7-2 . . CASSSQALNTEAFF
TRBV7-6 . TRBD2 CASSLAPPSGGATGELFF
TRBV19 . TRBD1 CASTLGQGVGQPQHF
TRBV27 once . CASRDGTPYEQYF
TRBV9 . . CASSPDSYNEQFF
TRBV9 . TRBD1 CASSVGQGLGETQYF
TRBV19 . TRBD1 CASSIWDSYDGYTF
TRBV15 . . CATRKTSSYNEQFF
TRBV29-1 . . CSVRTASEAFF
TRBV5-1 . TRBD1 CASSSRQGMAFF
TRBV19 . TRBD2 CASSGRLAGQETQYF
TRBV2 . . CASSEQAAAYGYTF
TRBV7-9 . . CASSLVDQPQHF
TRBV7-3 . TRBD2 CASSRLAGGGNEQFF
TRBV6-5 . . CASSYSTPGVGYEQYF
TRBV7-8 few TRBD2 CASSSGTSVETQYF
TRBV7-9 few TRBD2 CASSPRSTSGTGDTQYF
TRBV10-3 . TRBD1 CAISGQGADTQYF
TRBV7-3 . TRBD1 CASSLSTGGEQYF
TRBV30 . . CAWSGLLRRRGNNEQFF
TRBV10-3 . TRBD1 CASAGGNGNTIYF
TRBV5-1 . TRBD1 CASSEGQVNTEAFF
TRBV28 . TRBD1 CASSTPQGAPPNEKLFF
TRBV5-6 . . CASSLRGSRGREKLFF
TRBV6-5 once . CASCRTASNYGYTF
TRBV5-8 . TRBD2 CASSSGLAGGPTGELFF
TRBV20-1 . . CSGGTGETQYF
TRBV19 . TRBD1 CASSPPLNRGPNQPQHF
TRBV5-1 . TRBD1 CASSYAGGESIGYTF
TRBV5-6 . . CASSLVPGSHLSGANVLTF
TRBV9 . TRBD2 CASTAAGGALRDTQYF
TRBV15 . TRBD2 CATSRGGALAGNEQYF
TRBV14 . TRBD2 CASSLRLTSGRDYEQYF
TRBV5-1 once TRBD2 CASSWGLTSGGNNEQFF
TRBV28 . TRBD1 CASSSSRTGRGPYGYTF
TRBV5-1 . . CASSLPGGANYGYTF
TRBV29-1 once . CSVEAGRGFDEQYF
TRBV11-3 . . CASSSRAMNTGELFF
TRBV9 . . CASSVGRRGAYNEQYF
TRBV5-1 . TRBD1 CASSPGDRGYGYTF
TRBV9 . TRBD1 CASSVGTALSYEQYF
TRBV25-1 . . CASSEPQFSYEQYF
TRBV4-3 . . CASSQDRDMQPQNF
TRBV7-2 . TRBD2 CASTRSGGGLDTQYF
TRBV4-1 once . CASSQAPSGNIYGYTF